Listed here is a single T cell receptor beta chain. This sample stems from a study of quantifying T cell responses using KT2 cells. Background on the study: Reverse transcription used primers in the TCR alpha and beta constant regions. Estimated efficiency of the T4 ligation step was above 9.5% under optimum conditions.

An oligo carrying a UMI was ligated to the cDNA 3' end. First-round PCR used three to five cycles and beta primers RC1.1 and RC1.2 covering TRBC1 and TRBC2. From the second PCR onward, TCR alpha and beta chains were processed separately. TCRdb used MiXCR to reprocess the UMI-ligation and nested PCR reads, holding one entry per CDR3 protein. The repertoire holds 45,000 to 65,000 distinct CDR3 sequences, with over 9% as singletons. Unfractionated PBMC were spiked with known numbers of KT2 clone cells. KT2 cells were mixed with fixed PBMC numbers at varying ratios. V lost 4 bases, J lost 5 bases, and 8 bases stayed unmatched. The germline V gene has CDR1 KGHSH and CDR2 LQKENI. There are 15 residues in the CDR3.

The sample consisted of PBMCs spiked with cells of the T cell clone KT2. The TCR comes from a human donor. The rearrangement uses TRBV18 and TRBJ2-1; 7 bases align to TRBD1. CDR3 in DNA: TGTGCCAGCTCACTAATACGGACAGGTGACAATGAGCAGTTCTTC. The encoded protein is CASSLIRTGDNEQFF.